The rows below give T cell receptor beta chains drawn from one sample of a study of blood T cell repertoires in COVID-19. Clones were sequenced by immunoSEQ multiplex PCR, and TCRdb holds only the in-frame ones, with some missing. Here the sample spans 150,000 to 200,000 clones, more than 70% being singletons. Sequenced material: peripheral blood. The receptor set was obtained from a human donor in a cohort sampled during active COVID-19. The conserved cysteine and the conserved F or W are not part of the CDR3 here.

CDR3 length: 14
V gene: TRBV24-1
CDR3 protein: ATSDSGQGNTGELF

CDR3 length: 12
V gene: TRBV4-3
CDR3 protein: ASSPGTTTGELF

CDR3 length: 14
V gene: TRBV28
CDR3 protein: ASSFQSGQVGDEQF

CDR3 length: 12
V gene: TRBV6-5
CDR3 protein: ASSYRTSGETQY

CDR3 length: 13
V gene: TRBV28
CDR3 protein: ASRETGTAGYGYT

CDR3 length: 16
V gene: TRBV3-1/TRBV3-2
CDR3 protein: ASSQEFGDREADSPLH

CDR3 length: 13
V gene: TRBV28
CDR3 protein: ASSLMAPGGNTIY

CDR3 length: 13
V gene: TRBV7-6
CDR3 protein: ASSLGLAVTGELF

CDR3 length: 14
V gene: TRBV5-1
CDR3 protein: ASSPTSGGYYNEQF

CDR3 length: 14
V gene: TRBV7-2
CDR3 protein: ASSLPQGQGATEAF

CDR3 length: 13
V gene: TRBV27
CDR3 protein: ASSSQGVGNQPQH

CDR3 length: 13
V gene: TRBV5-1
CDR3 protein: ASSSQAPRNTEAF

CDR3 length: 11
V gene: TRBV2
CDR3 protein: ASKQGLANEQF

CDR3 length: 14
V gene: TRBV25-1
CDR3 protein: ATGTSGRARYNEQF